This TCR beta chain emerged from a study of blood T cell repertoires in COVID-19. Overall study context: Researchers got acute and convalescent COVID-19 samples from the United States, Italy and Spain. Sources were T cells, B-cell-depleted T cells, or PBMCs; the material itself was cDNA or gDNA.

Cohorts were determined from participant-reported clinical history. Profiled with immunoSEQ multiplex PCR; TCRdb holds only in-frame clones, not every one. Here the sample spans hundreds of thousands of clones, 89% being singletons. In this sample, this clone turned up a few times. Germline lookup yields CDR1 KGHSH and CDR2 LQKENI. CDR3 length: 16 amino acids. V lost 3 bases and J lost 3, with 18 bases in between. This sequence originates from a man aged 55 to 70 who had recovered from COVID-19. The sample taken for sequencing was PBMCs or T cells enriched from blood (not recorded which). V is TRBV18 and J is TRBJ2-7, with a weak D call TRBD1 (5 bases). CDR3 region: CASSPSQGRTFYEQYF. The CDR3 bases are TGTGCCAGCTCACCTTCCCAGGGCCGGACATTCTACGAGCAGTACTTC.